A selection of T cell receptor beta chains follows, all from one sample in a study of T cells in Graves' hyperthyroidism and ophthalmopathy. In TCRdb, the multiplex PCR reads were re-called with MiXCR into one record per CDR3 protein. Among hundreds of thousands of distinct CDR3 sequences, 14% were seen once, and the ten largest hold about 9.4%. Sample: blood. The source is a woman under 30 with Graves' hyperthyroidism. The CDR3 runs from the conserved cysteine through the conserved F or W. The order of the fields is D gene, V gene, J gene, clone size, CDR3 DNA, CDR3 protein. A D gene is named only where the DNA matches it firmly. Only some rows state a clone size, as once, few, many or a class for expanded clones.

D gene: NA; V gene: TRBV11-3; J gene: TRBJ2-3; clone size: many; CDR3 DNA: TGTGCCAGCACCAGAGGGACTTTTTCGGGCACAGATACGCAGTATTTT; CDR3 protein: CASTRGTFSGTDTQYF
D gene: NA; V gene: TRBV7-9; J gene: TRBJ2-3; clone size: many; CDR3 DNA: TGTGCCAGCAGCCCGCGAGGTGAAACAGATACGCAGTATTTT; CDR3 protein: CASSPRGETDTQYF
D gene: NA; V gene: TRBV6-1; J gene: TRBJ1-4; clone size: few; CDR3 DNA: TGTGCCAGCAAACAGAGTGGTGAAAAACTGTTTTTT; CDR3 protein: CASKQSGEKLFF
D gene: NA; V gene: TRBV30; J gene: TRBJ1-6; clone size: NA; CDR3 DNA: TGTGCCTGGAGTGTCAGGGGTAATTCACCCCTCCACTTT; CDR3 protein: CAWSVRGNSPLHF
D gene: NA; V gene: TRBV29-1; J gene: TRBJ2-1; clone size: few; CDR3 DNA: TGCAGCGCCTACCCGGAGGAGAGCTCCTACAATGAGCAGTTCTTC; CDR3 protein: CSAYPEESSYNEQFF
D gene: TRBD2; V gene: TRBV3-1; J gene: TRBJ2-3; clone size: once; CDR3 DNA: TGTGCCAGCAGGCGGGTCGGACTAGCGGCAGATACGCAGTATTTT; CDR3 protein: CASRRVGLAADTQYF
D gene: TRBD1; V gene: TRBV5-1; J gene: TRBJ2-5; clone size: many; CDR3 DNA: TGCGCCAGCAGCCGCCAGGGACAGACCCAAGAGACCCAGTACTTC; CDR3 protein: CASSRQGQTQETQYF
D gene: NA; V gene: TRBV19; J gene: TRBJ1-1; clone size: few; CDR3 DNA: TGTGCCAGTAGCCTCAACAGGGCGAGGGGCACTGAAGCTTTCTTT; CDR3 protein: CASSLNRARGTEAFF
D gene: NA; V gene: TRBV18; J gene: TRBJ2-7; clone size: many; CDR3 DNA: TGTGCCAGCTCACCATTGGCAGGGAGCCACGAGCAGTACTTC; CDR3 protein: CASSPLAGSHEQYF
D gene: TRBD1; V gene: TRBV15; J gene: TRBJ2-7; clone size: few; CDR3 DNA: TGTGCCACCAGCAGAGCGGGACAGGGAACAAACGAGCAGTACTTC; CDR3 protein: CATSRAGQGTNEQYF
D gene: NA; V gene: TRBV10-3; J gene: TRBJ2-3; clone size: many; CDR3 DNA: TGTGCCATCAGGACACCCGGGACAGATACGCAGTATTTT; CDR3 protein: CAIRTPGTDTQYF
D gene: NA; V gene: TRBV6-5; J gene: TRBJ1-1; clone size: NA; CDR3 DNA: TGTGCCAGCAGTTACCCTGGACACCCAGGAGCTTTCTTT; CDR3 protein: CASSYPGHPGAFF
D gene: NA; V gene: TRBV9; J gene: TRBJ2-3; clone size: NA; CDR3 DNA: TGTGCCAGCAGCGCGGACTACCGATGGGGCACAGATACGCAGTATTTT; CDR3 protein: CASSADYRWGTDTQYF
D gene: NA; V gene: TRBV5-6; J gene: TRBJ1-3; clone size: few; CDR3 DNA: TGTGCCAGCAGCTTTTCCCGGCTCGGAAACACCATATATTTT; CDR3 protein: CASSFSRLGNTIYF